A single T cell receptor beta chain is shown here with its context. Looked up from germline, CDR1 is SEHNR and CDR2 is FQNEAQ (reference sequence). The ends were cut back, 0 bases at V and 2 bases at J, with 5 bases in the middle. The CDR3 is 14 residues long. Produced via immunoSEQ multiplex PCR; TCRdb's table is partial and in-frame only. Among around 40,000 clones listed, 80% to 90% were seen once. The data were taken from a study of blood T cell repertoires in COVID-19. Turning to the study itself: The cDNA or gDNA used as material had been derived from T cells, B-cell-depleted T cells, or PBMCs.

The sequenced material came from peripheral blood. The chain carries TRBV7-9 and TRBJ2-1, with TRBD2 as a possible D gene (5 bases). The receptor was derived from a human donor in a cohort sampled during active COVID-19. The CDR3 loop is CASSLAGAYNEQFF. The CDR3 coding sequence is TGTGCCAGCAGCTTAGCGGGAGCCTACAATGAGCAGTTCTTC.